This is a list of T cell receptor beta chains from one sample in a study of cytomegalovirus exposure and HLA in healthy donors. Only in-frame clones appear in the TCRdb table, and some are missing; sequencing was by immunoSEQ multiplex PCR. The table records 150,000 to 200,000 clones, around 84% of them present only once. The sequenced material came from PBMCs. The receptors derive from a male donor in good health and CMV-seropositive. Both conserved end residues are part of each CDR3. D genes are given only for firm matches. Not every row has a clone size; where given, it reads once, few, many or a size class.

D gene	J gene	clone size	V gene	CDR3 protein	CDR3 DNA
TRBD2	TRBJ2-5	few	TRBV7-9	CASSLVLGGGETQYF	TGTGCCAGCAGCCTCGTGCTCGGGGGAGGGGAGACCCAGTACTTC
NA	TRBJ1-6	NA	TRBV30	CAWSEQLNSPLHF	TGTGCCTGGAGTGAGCAACTCAATTCACCCCTCCACTTT
TRBD1	TRBJ2-1	NA	TRBV19	CASSIGSTGGYNEQFF	TGTGCCAGTAGTATAGGCTCGACAGGGGGCTACAATGAGCAGTTCTTC
TRBD1	TRBJ2-2	NA	TRBV5-4	CASSWTGANTGELFF	TGTGCCAGCAGCTGGACAGGGGCGAACACCGGGGAGCTGTTTTTT
TRBD1	TRBJ2-1	NA	TRBV13	CASRRGQHYNEQFF	TGTGCCAGCAGACGGGGACAGCACTACAATGAGCAGTTCTTC
NA	TRBJ2-3	NA	TRBV6-1	CASSEGLSADTQYF	TGTGCCAGCAGTGAAGGACTCAGTGCAGATACGCAGTATTTT
TRBD2	TRBJ2-1	NA	TRBV5-1	CASSRYSGSSYNEQFF	TGCGCCAGCAGCCGGTATAGCGGGAGCTCCTACAATGAGCAGTTCTTC
NA	TRBJ2-2	NA	TRBV30	CAWSLQGAGELFF	TGTGCCTGGAGCTTACAGGGTGCCGGGGAGCTGTTTTTT
NA	TRBJ1-1	NA	TRBV6-5	CASSYSPVTEAFF	TGTGCCAGCAGTTACTCCCCGGTCACTGAAGCTTTCTTT
TRBD2	TRBJ2-3	once	TRBV4-2	CASSQTSGGGGGDTQYF	TGTGCCAGCAGCCAAACTAGCGGGGGGGGAGGTGGAGATACGCAGTATTTT
TRBD1	TRBJ2-5	NA	TRBV27	CASSKRQGSLAETQYF	TGTGCCAGCAGTAAAAGACAGGGTTCTCTTGCGGAGACCCAGTACTTC
NA	TRBJ2-1	NA	TRBV11-3	CASSPTWTVREDEQFF	TGTGCCAGCAGCCCTACATGGACAGTGAGAGAGGATGAGCAGTTCTTC
NA	TRBJ2-3	NA	TRBV5-1	CASTSGTSTDTQYF	TGCGCCAGCACCTCTGGTACTAGCACAGATACGCAGTATTTT
NA	TRBJ1-5	NA	TRBV7-9	CSSSLGGGDQPQHF	TGTTCCAGCAGCTTAGGTGGGGGGGATCAGCCCCAGCATTTT
TRBD1	TRBJ2-1	few	TRBV10-1	CASSDRQGAANEQFF	TGCGCCAGCAGTGATCGACAGGGGGCGGCCAATGAGCAGTTCTTC
NA	TRBJ2-3	NA	TRBV11-2	CASREGLRQTLTDTQYF	TGTGCCAGCAGGGAGGGGCTGCGACAGACACTCACAGATACGCAGTATTTT
NA	TRBJ1-2	NA	TRBV6-1	CASSGITAAGGYTF	TGTGCCAGCAGTGGGATAACTGCGGCGGGCGGCTACACCTTC
TRBD1	TRBJ2-2	NA	TRBV4-1	CASSRIRTGPNTGELFF	TGCGCCAGCAGCCGGATAAGGACAGGGCCGAACACCGGGGAGCTGTTTTTT
NA	TRBJ2-7	few	TRBV11-2	CASSPNTGHEQYF	TGTGCCAGCAGCCCGAACACAGGCCACGAGCAGTACTTC
NA	TRBJ2-5	NA	TRBV10-3	CAIQPGNQETQYF	TGTGCCATCCAGCCAGGGAACCAAGAGACCCAGTACTTC
NA	TRBJ1-6	NA	TRBV7-9	CASSSGGGNSPLHF	TGTGCCAGCAGCTCTGGGGGGGGCAATTCACCCCTCCACTTT
NA	TRBJ2-5	NA	TRBV2	CASKTDLGLETQYF	TGTGCCAGCAAAACGGATTTGGGACTAGAGACCCAGTACTTC
NA	TRBJ2-2	NA	TRBV4-3	CASSRRDTELFF	TGCGCCAGCAGCCGGCGGGATACTGAGCTGTTTTTT
TRBD2	TRBJ2-7	NA	TRBV7-2	CASRLLAGGAYEQYF	TGTGCCAGCAGATTACTAGCGGGGGGTGCCTACGAGCAGTACTTC
TRBD2	TRBJ2-7	once	TRBV10-1	CASSRVGTSSYEQYF	TGCGCCAGCAGCCGCGTTGGGACTAGCAGCTACGAGCAGTACTTC
NA	TRBJ1-3	NA	TRBV30	CACRRRFSGNTIYF	TGTGCCTGCCGACGGAGATTTTCTGGAAACACCATATATTTT
TRBD2	TRBJ2-1	few	TRBV30	CAWSPGLAGVNEQFF	TGTGCCTGGTCCCCGGGACTAGCGGGAGTCAATGAGCAGTTCTTC
TRBD1	TRBJ1-2	NA	TRBV4-3	CASSPERGRGYTF	TGCGCCAGCAGCCCTGAAAGGGGGCGCGGCTACACCTTC
NA	TRBJ1-2	NA	TRBV7-2	CASNPQIGQTYGYTF	TGTGCCAGCAACCCCCAGATAGGACAGACCTATGGCTACACCTTC
NA	TRBJ2-7	NA	TRBV27	CASSLGVFGEQYF	TGTGCCAGCAGTTTAGGAGTGTTTGGCGAGCAGTACTTC
TRBD1	TRBJ1-1	NA	TRBV7-8	CASSLPPGGGTEAFF	TGTGCCAGCAGCTTACCCCCAGGGGGAGGCACTGAAGCTTTCTTT
TRBD2	TRBJ2-2	NA	TRBV7-2	CASSLRQRGLAGDTGELFF	TGTGCCAGCAGCTTACGGCAAAGAGGGCTAGCGGGAGACACCGGGGAGCTGTTTTTT
TRBD1	TRBJ1-6	NA	TRBV14	CASSQGGGQGSRSPLHF	TGTGCCAGCAGCCAAGGCGGAGGACAGGGCTCTAGATCACCCCTCCACTTT
NA	TRBJ1-6	few	TRBV13	CASSFPEVNSPLHF	TGTGCCAGCAGCTTCCCGGAGGTGAATTCACCCCTCCACTTT
NA	TRBJ1-5	NA	TRBV5-8	CASSFRGGTNQPQHF	TGTGCCAGCAGCTTTAGGGGGGGCACGAATCAGCCCCAGCATTTT
TRBD2	TRBJ2-3	NA	TRBV7-2	CASSYGGSSGATDTQYF	TGTGCCAGCAGCTACGGGGGGAGTAGCGGGGCCACAGATACGCAGTATTTT
NA	TRBJ1-2	NA	TRBV6-5	CASSPGQVYGYTF	TGTGCCAGCAGTCCCGGACAAGTCTATGGCTACACCTTC
NA	TRBJ1-2	NA	TRBV30	CAWNPTGHYGYTF	TGTGCCTGGAACCCGACAGGCCACTATGGCTACACCTTC
TRBD1	TRBJ1-2	NA	TRBV28	CASTSQGVAGGYTF	TGTGCCAGCACCTCACAGGGGGTGGCAGGTGGCTACACCTTC
NA	TRBJ1-2	once	TRBV2	CASRQSWGSNYGYTF	TGTGCCAGCAGGCAATCATGGGGCTCGAACTATGGCTACACCTTC
NA	TRBJ1-2	NA	TRBV21-1	CASSGQRPNYGYTF	TGTGCCAGCAGCGGACAGCGCCCTAACTATGGCTACACCTTC
TRBD1	TRBJ2-1	few	TRBV7-9	CASSAGAGGYDEQFF	TGTGCCAGCAGCGCCGGGGCAGGGGGCTACGATGAGCAGTTCTTC
TRBD2	TRBJ2-2	NA	TRBV18	CASSLHGLAGATGELFF	TGTGCCAGCTCACTACACGGACTAGCGGGAGCCACCGGGGAGCTGTTTTTT
NA	TRBJ2-3	NA	TRBV5-1	CASSWMAGFTDTQYF	TGCGCCAGCAGCTGGATGGCGGGATTCACAGATACGCAGTATTTT
NA	TRBJ2-2	NA	TRBV5-6	CASSLAGRSGELFF	TGTGCCAGCAGCTTGGCGGGGAGGAGCGGGGAGCTGTTTTTT
TRBD1	TRBJ2-2	NA	TRBV18	CASSKGQGGTGELFF	TGTGCCAGCTCAAAAGGACAGGGAGGCACCGGGGAGCTGTTTTTT
NA	TRBJ1-1	NA	TRBV7-8	CASSPDTEAFF	TGTGCCAGCAGCCCTGACACTGAAGCTTTCTTT
TRBD1	TRBJ1-4	once	TRBV5-4	CASSATGRHEKLFF	TGTGCCAGCAGCGCGACAGGGCGGCACGAAAAACTGTTTTTT
NA	TRBJ2-7	NA	TRBV7-2	CASSEQGDEQYF	TGTGCCAGCAGCGAACAGGGAGACGAGCAGTACTTC
NA	TRBJ2-7	NA	TRBV6-1	CASRTLIQEQYF	TGTGCCAGCAGAACATTAATTCAGGAGCAGTACTTC
NA	TRBJ2-5	NA	TRBV6-1	CASSEAWRVEETQYF	TGTGCCAGCAGTGAAGCCTGGCGGGTAGAAGAGACCCAGTACTTC
TRBD1	TRBJ1-2	NA	TRBV5-1	CASSFGSGGRYGYTF	TGCGCCAGCAGTTTCGGGTCAGGGGGGCGCTATGGCTACACCTTC
NA	TRBJ1-4	NA	TRBV7-2	CASSQEVTKKLFF	TGTGCCAGCAGCCAAGAGGTCACCAAAAAACTGTTTTTT
TRBD2	TRBJ2-1	NA	TRBV14	CASSQDRGLAGKNEQFF	TGTGCCAGCAGCCAAGATCGGGGGCTAGCGGGGAAGAATGAGCAGTTCTTC
NA	TRBJ1-5	NA	TRBV19	CATMREYGNQPQHF	TGTGCCACCATGAGGGAATATGGCAATCAGCCCCAGCATTTT